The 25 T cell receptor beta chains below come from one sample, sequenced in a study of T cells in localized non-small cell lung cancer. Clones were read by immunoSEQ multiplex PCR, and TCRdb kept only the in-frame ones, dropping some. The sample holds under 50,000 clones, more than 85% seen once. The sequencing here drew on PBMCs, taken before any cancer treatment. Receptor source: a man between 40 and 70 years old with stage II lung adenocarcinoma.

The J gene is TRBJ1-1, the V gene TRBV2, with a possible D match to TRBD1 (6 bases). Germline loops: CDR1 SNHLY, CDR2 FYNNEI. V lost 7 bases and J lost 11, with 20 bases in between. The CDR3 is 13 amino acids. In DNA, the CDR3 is TGTGCCAGCACCATAGCCGGGACAACGGTCGCTTTCTTT. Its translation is CASTIAGTTVAFF.

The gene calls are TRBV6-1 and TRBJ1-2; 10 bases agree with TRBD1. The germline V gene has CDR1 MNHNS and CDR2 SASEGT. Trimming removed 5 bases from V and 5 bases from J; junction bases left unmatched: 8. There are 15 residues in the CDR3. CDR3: CASSPAGTGEYGYTF. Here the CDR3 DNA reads TGTGCCAGCAGTCCCGCCGGGACAGGGGAATATGGCTACACCTTC.

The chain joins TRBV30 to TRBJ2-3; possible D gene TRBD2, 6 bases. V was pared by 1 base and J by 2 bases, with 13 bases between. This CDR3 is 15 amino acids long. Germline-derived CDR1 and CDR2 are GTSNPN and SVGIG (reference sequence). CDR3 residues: CAWSGRGPLTDTQYF. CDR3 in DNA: TGTGCCTGGAGTGGGAGGGGCCCTCTCACAGATACGCAGTATTTT.

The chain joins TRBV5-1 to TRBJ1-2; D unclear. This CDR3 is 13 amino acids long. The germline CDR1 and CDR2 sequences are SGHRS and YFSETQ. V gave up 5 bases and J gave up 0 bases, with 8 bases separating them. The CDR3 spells CASRQTPNYGYTF. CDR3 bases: TGCGCCAGCAGACAGACCCCTAACTATGGCTACACCTTC.

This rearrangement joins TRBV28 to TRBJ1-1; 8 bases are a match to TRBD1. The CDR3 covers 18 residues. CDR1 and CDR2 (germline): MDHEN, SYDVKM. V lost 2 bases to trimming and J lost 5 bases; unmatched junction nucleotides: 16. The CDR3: CASSLEWDRRPRGTEAFF. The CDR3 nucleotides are TGTGCCAGCAGTTTAGAATGGGACAGGCGCCCCCGGGGAACTGAAGCTTTCTTT. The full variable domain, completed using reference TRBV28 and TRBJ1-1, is DVKVTQSSRYLVKRTGEKVFLECVQDMDHENMFWYRQDPGLGLRLIYFSYDVKMKEKGDIPEGYSVSREKKERFSLILESASTNQTSMYLCASSLEWDRRPRGTEAFFGQGTRLTVV.

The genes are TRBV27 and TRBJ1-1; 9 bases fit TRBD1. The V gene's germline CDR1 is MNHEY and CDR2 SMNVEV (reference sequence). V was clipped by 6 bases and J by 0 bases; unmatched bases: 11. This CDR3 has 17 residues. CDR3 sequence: CASRGLSGTGMNTEAFF. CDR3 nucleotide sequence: TGTGCCAGCAGGGGCCTTTCCGGGACAGGGATGAACACTGAAGCTTTCTTT.

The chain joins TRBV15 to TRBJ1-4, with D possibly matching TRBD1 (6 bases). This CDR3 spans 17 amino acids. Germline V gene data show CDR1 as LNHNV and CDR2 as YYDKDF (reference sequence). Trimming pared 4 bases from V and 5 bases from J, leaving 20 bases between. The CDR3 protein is CATSKFQRRGINEKLFF. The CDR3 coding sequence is TGTGCCACCAGCAAGTTCCAGAGGAGGGGGATAAATGAAAAACTGTTTTTT.

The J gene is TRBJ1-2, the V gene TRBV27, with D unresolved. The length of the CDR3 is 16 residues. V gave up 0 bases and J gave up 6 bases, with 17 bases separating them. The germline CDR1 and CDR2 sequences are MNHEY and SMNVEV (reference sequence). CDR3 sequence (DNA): TGTGCCAGCAGTTTATCGTGGGAAAGGGATAAAGATGGCTACACCTTC. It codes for CASSLSWERDKDGYTF.

The CDR3 region is CASSAGPSSYNEQFF. The CDR3 DNA reads as TGTGCCAGCAGTGCCGGACCGTCTTCCTACAATGAGCAGTTCTTC. The chain carries TRBV2 and TRBJ2-1; D call uncertain. The CDR3 sequence is 15 residues long. Germline V gene lookup returns CDR1 SNHLY and CDR2 FYNNEI. V lost 4 bases to trimming and J lost 1 base, with 11 bases between them.

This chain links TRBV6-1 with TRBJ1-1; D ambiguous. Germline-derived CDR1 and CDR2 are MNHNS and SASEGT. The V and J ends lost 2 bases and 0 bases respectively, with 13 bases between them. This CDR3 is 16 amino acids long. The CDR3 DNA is TGTGCCAGCAGTGAATCTAAGGGTACGTTGAACACTGAAGCTTTCTTT. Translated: CASSESKGTLNTEAFF.

CDR3 protein: CASSFLTNGAPEQYF. Here the CDR3 DNA reads TGTGCCAGCAGCTTCCTAACCAACGGGGCCCCCGAGCAGTACTTC. The rearrangement links TRBV7-2 to TRBJ2-7; D may match TRBD1 or TRBD2 (5 bases each). This CDR3 has 15 residues. Germline lookup yields CDR1 SGHTA and CDR2 FQGNSA. V dropped 3 bases and J dropped 6 bases, with 18 bases sitting between them.

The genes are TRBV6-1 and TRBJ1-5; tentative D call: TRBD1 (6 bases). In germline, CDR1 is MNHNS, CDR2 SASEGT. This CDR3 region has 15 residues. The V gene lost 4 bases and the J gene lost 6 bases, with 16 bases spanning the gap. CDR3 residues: CASSGGGGNVQPQHF. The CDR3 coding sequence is TGTGCCAGCAGTGGAGGGGGGGGCAACGTTCAGCCCCAGCATTTT.

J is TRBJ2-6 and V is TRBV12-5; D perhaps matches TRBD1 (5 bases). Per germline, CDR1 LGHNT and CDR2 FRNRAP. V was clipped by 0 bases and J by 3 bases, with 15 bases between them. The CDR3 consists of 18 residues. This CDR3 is CASGLVRAGMSGANVLTF. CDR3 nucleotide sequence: TGTGCTAGTGGTTTGGTACGGGCAGGGATGAGTGGGGCCAACGTCCTGACTTTC. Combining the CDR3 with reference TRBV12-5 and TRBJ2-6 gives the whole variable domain DARVTQTPRHKVTEMGQEVTMRCQPILGHNTVFWYRQTMMQGLELLAYFRNRAPLDDSGMPKDRFSAEMPDATLATLKIQPSEPRDSAVYFCASGLVRAGMSGANVLTFGAGSRLTVL.

Here the CDR3 DNA reads TGTGCCAGTAGTAAGGGGGACAGCTACGAGCAGTACGTC. The encoded protein is CASSKGDSYEQYV. The chain carries TRBV19 and TRBJ2-7, with 7 nucleotides matching TRBD1. The CDR3 totals 13 residues. Germline loops: CDR1 LNHDA, CDR2 SQIVND (reference sequence). The ends lost 4 bases at V and 3 bases at J; junction bases unmatched: 3.

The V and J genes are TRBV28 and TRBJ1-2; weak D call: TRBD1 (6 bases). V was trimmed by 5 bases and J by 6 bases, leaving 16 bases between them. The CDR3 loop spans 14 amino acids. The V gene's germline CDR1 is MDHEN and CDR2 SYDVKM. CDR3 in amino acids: CASSPPGAGDGYTF. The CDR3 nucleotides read TGTGCCAGCAGTCCGCCAGGGGCGGGAGATGGCTACACCTTC.

This CDR3 reads CASSFVAGLSTDTQYF. Here the CDR3 DNA reads TGTGCCAGCAGTTTTGTAGCGGGGCTTAGCACAGATACGCAGTATTTT. This rearrangement joins TRBV27 to TRBJ2-3; 8 bases match TRBD2. V lost 3 bases to trimming and J lost 0 bases; unmatched junction nucleotides: 5. The V gene's germline CDR1 is MNHEY and CDR2 SMNVEV (reference sequence). CDR3 length: 16 amino acids.

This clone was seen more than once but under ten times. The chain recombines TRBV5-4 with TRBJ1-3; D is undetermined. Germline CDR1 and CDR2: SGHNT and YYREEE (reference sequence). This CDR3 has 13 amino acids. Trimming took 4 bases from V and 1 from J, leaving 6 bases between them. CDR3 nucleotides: TGTGCCAGCAGCCAGGATTCTGGAAACACCATATATTTT. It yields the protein CASSQDSGNTIYF.

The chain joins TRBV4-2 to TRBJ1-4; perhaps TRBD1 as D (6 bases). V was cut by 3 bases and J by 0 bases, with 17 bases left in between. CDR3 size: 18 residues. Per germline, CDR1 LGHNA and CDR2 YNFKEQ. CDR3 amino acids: CASSHHKRYRATNEKLFF. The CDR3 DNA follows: TGTGCCAGCAGCCACCACAAACGATACAGGGCAACTAATGAAAAACTGTTTTTT.

The CDR3 reads CASSLGGSWTDTQYF. The CDR3 region has the DNA TGTGCCAGCAGCTTAGGGGGGAGTTGGACAGATACGCAGTATTTT. The chain couples TRBV7-6 to TRBJ2-3, with D tentatively TRBD1 or TRBD2 (5 bases each). This CDR3 is 15 amino acids long. Trimming left V 1 base short and J 3 bases short, with 11 bases between. The germline CDR1 and CDR2 sequences are SGHVS and FNYEAQ.

The CDR3 sequence is CASSLHGIFSTDTQYF. CDR3 DNA: TGTGCCAGCAGTTTACACGGAATTTTTAGCACAGATACGCAGTATTTT. V and J are TRBV28 and TRBJ2-3; no definite D call. The germline V gene has CDR1 MDHEN and CDR2 SYDVKM. V lost 2 bases and J lost 0, with 12 bases in between. The CDR3 is made up of 16 amino acids. The full variable domain, completed using reference TRBV28 and TRBJ2-3, is DVKVTQSSRYLVKRTGEKVFLECVQDMDHENMFWYRQDPGLGLRLIYFSYDVKMKEKGDIPEGYSVSREKKERFSLILESASTNQTSMYLCASSLHGIFSTDTQYFGPGTRLTVL.

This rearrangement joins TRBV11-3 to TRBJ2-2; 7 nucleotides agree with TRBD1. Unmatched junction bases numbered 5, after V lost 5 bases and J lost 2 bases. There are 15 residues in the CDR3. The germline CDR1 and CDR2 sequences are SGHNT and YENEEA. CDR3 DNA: TGTGCCAGCAGCGCAGGGACAGCAAACACCGGGGAGCTGTTTTTT. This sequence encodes CASSAGTANTGELFF.

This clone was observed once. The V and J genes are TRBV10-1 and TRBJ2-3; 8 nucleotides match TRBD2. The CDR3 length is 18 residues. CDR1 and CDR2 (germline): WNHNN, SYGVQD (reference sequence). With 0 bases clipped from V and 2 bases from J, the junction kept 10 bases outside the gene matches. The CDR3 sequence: CASSESSGGGRPTDTQYF. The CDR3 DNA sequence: TGCGCCAGCAGTGAGTCGTCGGGGGGGGGCCGCCCCACAGATACGCAGTATTTT.

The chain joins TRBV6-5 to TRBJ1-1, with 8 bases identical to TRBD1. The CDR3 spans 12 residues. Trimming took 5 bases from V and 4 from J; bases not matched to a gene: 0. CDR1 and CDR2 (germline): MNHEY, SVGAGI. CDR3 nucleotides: TGTGCCAGCAGTACAGGGGGCACTGAAGCTTTCTTT. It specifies CASSTGGTEAFF.

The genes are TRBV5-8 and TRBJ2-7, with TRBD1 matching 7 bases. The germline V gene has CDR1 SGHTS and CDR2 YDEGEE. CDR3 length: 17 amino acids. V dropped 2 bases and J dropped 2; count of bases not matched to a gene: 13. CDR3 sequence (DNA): TGTGCCAGCAGCTTTCCCATTTTGACAGGGCAAACCTACGAGCAGTACTTC. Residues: CASSFPILTGQTYEQYF.

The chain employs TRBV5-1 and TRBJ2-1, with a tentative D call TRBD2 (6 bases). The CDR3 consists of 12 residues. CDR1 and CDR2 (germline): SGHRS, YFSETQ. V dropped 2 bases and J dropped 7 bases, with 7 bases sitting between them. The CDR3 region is CASSFGGNEQFF. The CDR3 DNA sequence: TGCGCCAGCAGCTTCGGGGGAAATGAGCAGTTCTTC.